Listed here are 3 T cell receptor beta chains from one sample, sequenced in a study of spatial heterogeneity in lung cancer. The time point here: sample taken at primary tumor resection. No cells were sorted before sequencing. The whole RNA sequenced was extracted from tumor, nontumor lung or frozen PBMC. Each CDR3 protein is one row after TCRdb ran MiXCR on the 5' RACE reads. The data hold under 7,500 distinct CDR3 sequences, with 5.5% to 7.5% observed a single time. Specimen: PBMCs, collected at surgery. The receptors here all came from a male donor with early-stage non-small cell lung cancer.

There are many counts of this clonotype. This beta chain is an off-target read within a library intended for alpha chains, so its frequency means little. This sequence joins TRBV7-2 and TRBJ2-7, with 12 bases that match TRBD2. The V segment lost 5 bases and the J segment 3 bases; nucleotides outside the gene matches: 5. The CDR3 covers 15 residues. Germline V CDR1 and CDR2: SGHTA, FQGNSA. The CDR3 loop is CASSRTSGVVYEQYF. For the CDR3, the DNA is TGTGCCAGCAGCCGGACTAGCGGGGTCGTCTACGAGCAGTACTTC.

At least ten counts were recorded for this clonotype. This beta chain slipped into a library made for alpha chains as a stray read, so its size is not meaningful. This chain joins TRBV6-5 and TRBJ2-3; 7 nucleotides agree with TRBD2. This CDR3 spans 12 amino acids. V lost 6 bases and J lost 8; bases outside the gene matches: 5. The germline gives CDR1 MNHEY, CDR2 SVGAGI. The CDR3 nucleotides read TGTGCCAGCAGCCTGGGGGGGGGTACGCAGTATTTT. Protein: CASSLGGGTQYF.

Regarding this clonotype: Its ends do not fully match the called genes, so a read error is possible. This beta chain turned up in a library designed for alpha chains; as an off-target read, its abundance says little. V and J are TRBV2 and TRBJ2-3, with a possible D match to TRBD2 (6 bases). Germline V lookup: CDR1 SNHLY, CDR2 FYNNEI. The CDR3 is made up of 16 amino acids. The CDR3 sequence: CASKPEGRKGADAQYF. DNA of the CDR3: TGTGCCAGCAAACCGGAGGGTAGGAAAGGGGCAGATGCGCAGTATTTT.